This T cell receptor beta chain was sequenced for a study of blood T cell repertoires in COVID-19. Study information: Donors in the United States, Italy and Spain gave samples during acute or convalescent COVID-19. Sources were T cells, B-cell-depleted T cells, or PBMCs; the material itself was cDNA or gDNA.

As handled by the study authors: By means of reference gene primer amplification, nucleated cell counts were estimated. Profiled with immunoSEQ multiplex PCR; TCRdb holds only in-frame clones, not every one. That table gives V, J and clone size, and the DNA gave D and trimming. The sample includes hundreds of thousands of clones, about 87% of them seen just once. CDR1 is MNHEY, CDR2 SMNVEV, per germline (reference sequence). The CDR3 runs 14 residues. Trimming took off 3 bases at V and 4 bases at J, with 12 bases between the two ends. The sequencing sample was made of peripheral blood. The rearrangement uses TRBV27 and TRBJ1-2; no clear D gene. This TCR derives from a man in his 70s with acute or convalescent COVID-19. CDR3 sequence reads: CASSFNGRGYGYTF. DNA of the CDR3: TGTGCCAGCAGTTTTAACGGCAGAGGCTATGGCTACACCTTC.